The 8 T cell receptor beta chains below come from one sample, sequenced in a study of blood T cell repertoires in COVID-19. The data were produced by immunoSEQ multiplex PCR, yet TCRdb's version contains in-frame clones alone and is incomplete. Among around 170,000 clones listed, roughly 88% were seen once. The source material was PBMCs or T cells enriched from blood (not recorded which). These receptors all come from a woman under 30 who had recovered from COVID-19.

The rearrangement links TRBV6-4 to TRBJ1-1; D uncertain. This CDR3 comprises 15 residues. Germline values: CDR1 MRHNA, CDR2 SNTAGT. The ends were cut back, 8 bases at V and 3 bases at J, with 19 bases in the middle. CDR3 protein: CASPRDAGGDTEAFF. CDR3 coding DNA: TGTGCCAGCCCTCGTGATGCGGGTGGGGACACTGAAGCTTTCTTT.

The chain couples TRBV30 to TRBJ2-5; the match to TRBD2 covers 9 bases. Germline CDR1 and CDR2: GTSNPN and SVGIG (reference sequence). Trimming took 2 bases from V and 3 from J; bases not matched to a gene: 7. This CDR3 region has 15 residues. The CDR3 here is CAWSQERLAEETQYF. CDR3 sequence (DNA): TGTGCCTGGAGTCAAGAACGACTAGCGGAAGAGACCCAGTACTTC.

The table lists this clone with a few counts. The rearrangement joins TRBV9 to TRBJ2-7; weak D call: TRBD1 (6 bases). Germline V CDR1 and CDR2: SGDLS, YYNGEE. V lost 1 base and J lost 4, with 15 bases in between. The CDR3 consists of 15 residues. The CDR3 nucleotides are TGTGCCAGCAGCGTATCCTGGAGTGGACAGTACGAGCAGTACTTC. It encodes CASSVSWSGQYEQYF.

This clone has a handful of counts. The rearrangement uses TRBV7-8 and TRBJ1-6, with 9 bases lining up with TRBD1. The CDR3 runs 15 residues. V gave up 5 bases and J gave up 9 bases; unmatched junction bases: 8. From germline, CDR1 is SGHVS and CDR2 FQNEAQ. The CDR3 reads CASSPGQGSGSPLHF. The CDR3 DNA reads TGTGCCAGCAGCCCCGGACAGGGGAGCGGTTCACCCCTCCACTTT.

The chain is built from TRBV27 and TRBJ1-5; D unresolved. CDR1 MNHEY and CDR2 SMNVEV come from the germline V gene (reference sequence). CDR3 size: 14 residues. V was shortened by 5 bases and J by 0 bases, with 8 bases between the two germline ends. For the CDR3, the DNA is TGTGCCAGCAGTCCCCAGAATAGCAATCAGCCCCAGCATTTT. Translating gives CASSPQNSNQPQHF.

The rearrangement links TRBV6-5 to TRBJ2-7; 7 bases agree with TRBD1. V lost 7 bases to trimming and J lost 6 bases; unmatched junction nucleotides: 9. There are 13 residues in the CDR3. Per the germline V gene, CDR1 is MNHEY and CDR2 is SVGAGI. The CDR3 coding sequence is TGTGCCAGCACCCACCCAGGGGGTCTCGAGCAGTACTTC. Protein product: CASTHPGGLEQYF.

V gene TRBV18 combines with J gene TRBJ1-5; D is ambiguous. The CDR3 extends over 14 amino acids. V was clipped by 3 bases and J by 7 bases, with 13 bases between them. Germline V gene data show CDR1 as KGHSH and CDR2 as LQKENI. The CDR3 is CASSPGGSGQPQHF. CDR3 DNA sequence: TGTGCCAGCTCACCGGGAGGATCGGGGCAGCCCCAGCATTTT. Combining the CDR3 with reference TRBV18 and TRBJ1-5 gives the whole variable domain NAGVMQNPRHLVRRRGQEARLRCSPMKGHSHVYWYRQLPEEGLKFMVYLQKENIIDESGMPKERFSAEFPKEGPSILRIQQVVRGDSAAYFCASSPGGSGQPQHFGDGTRLSIL.

This chain links TRBV5-4 with TRBJ2-2; 7 bases align to TRBD1. This CDR3 region has 13 residues. Per germline, CDR1 SGHNT and CDR2 YYREEE (reference sequence). The V gene end was trimmed by 1 base and the J gene end by 8 bases; junction bases not matched to a gene: 2. The CDR3 nucleotides read TGTGCCAGCAGCTTGACAGGGGTAGGGGAGCTGTTTTTT. Translated: CASSLTGVGELFF.